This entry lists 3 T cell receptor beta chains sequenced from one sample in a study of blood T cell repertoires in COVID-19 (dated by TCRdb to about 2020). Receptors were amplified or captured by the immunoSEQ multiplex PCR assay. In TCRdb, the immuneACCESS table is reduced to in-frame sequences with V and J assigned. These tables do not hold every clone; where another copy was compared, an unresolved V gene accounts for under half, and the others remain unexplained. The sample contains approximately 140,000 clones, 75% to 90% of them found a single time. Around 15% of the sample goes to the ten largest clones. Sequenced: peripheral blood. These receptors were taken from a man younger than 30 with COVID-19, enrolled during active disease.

CDR3 coding DNA: TGTGCCAGCGGGGCGAGCTCCTACGAGCAGTACTTC. Translating it yields CASGASSYEQYF. The chain recombines TRBV6-5 with TRBJ2-7, with D possibly TRBD1 on 5 matching bases. CDR1 and CDR2 (germline): MNHEY, SVGAGI. The CDR3 contains 12 residues. V was pared by 8 bases and J by 0 bases, with 8 bases between.

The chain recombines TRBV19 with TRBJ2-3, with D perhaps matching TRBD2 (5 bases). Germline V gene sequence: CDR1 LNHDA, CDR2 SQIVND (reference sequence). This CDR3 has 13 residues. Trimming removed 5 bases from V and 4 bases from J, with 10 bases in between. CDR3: CASSWETADTQYF. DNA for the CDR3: TGTGCCAGTAGTTGGGAGACCGCAGATACGCAGTATTTT. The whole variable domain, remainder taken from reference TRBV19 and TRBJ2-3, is DGGITQSPKYLFRKEGQNVTLSCEQNLNHDAMYWYRQDPGQGLRLIYYSQIVNDFQKGDIAEGYSVSREKKESFPLTVTSAQKNPTAFYLCASSWETADTQYFGPGTRLTVL.

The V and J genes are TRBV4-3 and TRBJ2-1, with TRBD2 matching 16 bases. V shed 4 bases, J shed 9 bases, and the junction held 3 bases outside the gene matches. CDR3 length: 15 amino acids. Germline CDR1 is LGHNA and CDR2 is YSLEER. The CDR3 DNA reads TGCGCCAGCAGCCCGGGACTAGCGGGAGGGGGTGAGCAGTTCTTC. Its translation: CASSPGLAGGGEQFF.